This T cell receptor beta chain was sequenced during a study of T cell changes during pregnancy in multiple sclerosis. The V and J ends lost 0 bases and 6 bases, in that order; junction bases with no gene match: 9. The germline CDR1 and CDR2 sequences are SGDLS and YYNGEE. The CDR3 length is 16 residues. Here immunoSEQ multiplex PCR was the method, and the copy in TCRdb shows in-frame clones only, minus some. Here the sample spans around 130,000 clones, approximately 93% being singletons. The J gene is TRBJ2-7, the V gene TRBV9; 10 bases map to TRBD2. The sequence derives from a female donor with multiple sclerosis, enrolled in a pregnancy study. Sequences were derived from peripheral blood, sampled before pregnancy. This chain's CDR3 is CASSVDSLAGVGEQYF. Written as DNA, the CDR3 is TGTGCCAGCAGCGTAGATAGCCTAGCGGGAGTGGGCGAGCAGTACTTC.